The clone carrying this TCR beta chain was observed a single time. Profiling relied on immunoSEQ multiplex PCR, and the TCRdb table lists in-frame clones only, not all of them. The sample consists of some 180,000 clones, over 80% of them appearing once. This specimen belongs to a study of T cell responses to AZD1222 COVID-19 vaccine. CDR3 size: 14 residues. The V end lost 3 bases, the J end lost 2 bases, and 11 bases lay between the germline ends. CDR1 and CDR2 (germline): MDHEN, SYDVKM. This receptor was taken from an adult in good health. The rearrangement joins TRBV28 to TRBJ2-7; tentatively, D is TRBD1 or TRBD2 (5 bases each). The input for sequencing was peripheral blood, taken on day 0 of AZD1222 vaccination. The CDR3: CASSFPGPPYEQYF. The CDR3 bases are TGTGCCAGCAGTTTCCCGGGACCCCCCTACGAGCAGTACTTC.